This record covers a single T cell receptor (beta chain). Antigen unknown. Cultured CD4+ T cell DNA underwent sequencing with the Oncomine TCR Beta short-read assay. Using the QIAamp micro DNA kit, genomic DNA was extracted from the CD4+ T cells that had been cultured. One entry per CDR3 protein results from TCRdb running MiXCR on the PCR reads. The sample contains some 8,900 distinct CDR3 sequences, 45% to 55% of which appear only once. These data originate in a study of vaccination and CD4 T cells after COVID-19. Germline CDR1 reads SGHRS; CDR2 reads YFSETQ. There are 12 residues in the CDR3. Deletions cut 4 bases from V and 4 bases from J, with 9 bases between. Treatment defined: roughly 10-day PBMC culture with coronavirus spike peptide pools or control peptides (ViraFEST assay). Investigators obtained the unexposed donor's CD4+ T cells before the COVID-19 pandemic (2011-2018). Once peptide pools had expanded antigen-specific T cells, ViraFEST sequenced TCRs. Cells permitting, SARS-CoV-2 S/N and four cold-coronavirus spikes were tested on unexposed-donor CD4+ T cells.

Points from the study as a whole: The cohort comprised relatively few convalescent patients, and no early post-infection timepoints were analyzed.

The TCR originated in a human donor in good health. Sequencing was performed on CD4+ T cells from blood, cultured in vitro. The J gene is TRBJ2-7, the V gene TRBV5-1; D is perhaps TRBD1 (6 bases). This chain's CDR3 is CASSQDSYEQYF. The CDR3 DNA reads as TGCGCCAGCAGCCAGGACAGTTACGAGCAGTACTTC.